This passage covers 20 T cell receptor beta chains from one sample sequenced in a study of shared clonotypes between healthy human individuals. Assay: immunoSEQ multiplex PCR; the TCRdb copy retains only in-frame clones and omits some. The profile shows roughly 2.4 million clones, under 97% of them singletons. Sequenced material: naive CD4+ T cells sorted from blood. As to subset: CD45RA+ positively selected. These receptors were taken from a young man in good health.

CDR3 bases: TGCAGCGTTGAGGGGGGGGACAGAGGAGATACGCAGTATTTT. Translated, it gives CSVEGGDRGDTQYF. The rearrangement joins TRBV29-1 to TRBJ2-3, with D perhaps TRBD1 or TRBD2 (7 bases each). The CDR3 is made up of 14 amino acids. V gave up 3 bases and J gave up 5 bases, with 15 bases separating them. CDR1 SQVTM and CDR2 ANQGSEA come from the germline V gene.

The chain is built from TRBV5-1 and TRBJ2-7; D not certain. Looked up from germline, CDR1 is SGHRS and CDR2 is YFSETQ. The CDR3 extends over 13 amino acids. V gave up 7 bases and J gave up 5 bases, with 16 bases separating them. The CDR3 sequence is CASASLSAHEQYF. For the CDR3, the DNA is TGCGCCAGCGCGAGCCTCTCTGCCCACGAGCAGTACTTC.

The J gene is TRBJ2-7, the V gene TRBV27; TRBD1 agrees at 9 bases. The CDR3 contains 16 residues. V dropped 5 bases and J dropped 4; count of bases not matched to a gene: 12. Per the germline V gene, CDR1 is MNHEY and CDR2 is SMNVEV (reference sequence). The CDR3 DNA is TGTGCCAGCAGTCCTGTCCTGGACAGGGGCACGTACGAGCAGTACTTC. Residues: CASSPVLDRGTYEQYF.

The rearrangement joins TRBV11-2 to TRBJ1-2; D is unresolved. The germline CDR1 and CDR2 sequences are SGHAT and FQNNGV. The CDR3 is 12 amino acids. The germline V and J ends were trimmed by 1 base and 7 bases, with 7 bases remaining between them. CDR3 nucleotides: TGTGCCAGCAGCTTAGGCGGTACTGGCTACACCTTC. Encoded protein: CASSLGGTGYTF. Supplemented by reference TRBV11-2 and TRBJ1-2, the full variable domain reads EAGVAQSPRYKIIEKRQSVAFWCNPISGHATLYWYQQILGQGPKLLIQFQNNGVVDDSQLPKDRFSAERLKGVDSTLKIQPAKLEDSAVYLCASSLGGTGYTFGSGTRLTVV.

This chain's CDR3 is CASSMERETQYF. Written as DNA, the CDR3 is TGTGCCAGTAGTATGGAGAGGGAGACCCAGTACTTC. The chain combines TRBV19 with TRBJ2-5; D gene uncertain. Germline CDR1 LNHDA, CDR2 SQIVND (reference sequence). This CDR3 region has 12 residues. Trimming pared 3 bases from V and 5 bases from J, leaving 7 bases between.

The CDR3 DNA reads as TGTGCCAGCAGTTTAGACGAGACTGAAGCTTTCTTT. It specifies CASSLDETEAFF. The genes are TRBV6-6 and TRBJ1-1; no reliable D call. The CDR3 totals 12 residues. The germline gives CDR1 MNHNY, CDR2 SVGAGI (reference sequence). V was shortened by 4 bases and J by 5 bases, with 8 bases between the two germline ends.

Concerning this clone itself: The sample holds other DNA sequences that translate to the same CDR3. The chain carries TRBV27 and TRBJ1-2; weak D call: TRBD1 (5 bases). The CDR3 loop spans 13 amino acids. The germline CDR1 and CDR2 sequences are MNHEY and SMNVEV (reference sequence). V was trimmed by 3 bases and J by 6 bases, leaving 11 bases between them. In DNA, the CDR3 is TGTGCCAGCAGTTTTCGGCAGGGCAATGGCTACACCTTC. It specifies CASSFRQGNGYTF.

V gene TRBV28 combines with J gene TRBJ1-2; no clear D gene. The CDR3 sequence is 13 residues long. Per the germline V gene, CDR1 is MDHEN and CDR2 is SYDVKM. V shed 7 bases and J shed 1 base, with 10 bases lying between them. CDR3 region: CASTENLNYGYTF. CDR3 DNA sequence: TGTGCCAGCACGGAGAATCTTAACTATGGCTACACCTTC.

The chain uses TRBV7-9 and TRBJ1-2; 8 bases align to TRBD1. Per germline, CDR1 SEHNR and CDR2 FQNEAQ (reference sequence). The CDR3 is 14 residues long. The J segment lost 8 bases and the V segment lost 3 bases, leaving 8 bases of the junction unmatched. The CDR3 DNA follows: TGTGCCAGCAGCTTGCAGGACAGGGCAGAGGGCTACACCTTC. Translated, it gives CASSLQDRAEGYTF.

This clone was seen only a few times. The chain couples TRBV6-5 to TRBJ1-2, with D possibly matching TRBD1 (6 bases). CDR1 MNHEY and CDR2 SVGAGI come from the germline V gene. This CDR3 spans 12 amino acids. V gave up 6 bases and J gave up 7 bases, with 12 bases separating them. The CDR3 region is CASSRQEGGYTF. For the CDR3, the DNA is TGTGCCAGCAGCCGACAGGAAGGTGGCTACACCTTC.

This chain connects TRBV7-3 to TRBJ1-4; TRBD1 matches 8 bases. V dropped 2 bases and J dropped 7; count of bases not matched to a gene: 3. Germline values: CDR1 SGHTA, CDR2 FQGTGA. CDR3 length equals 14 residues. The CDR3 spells CASSLSGTGEKLFF. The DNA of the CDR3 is TGTGCCAGCAGCTTATCCGGGACAGGTGAAAAACTGTTTTTT.

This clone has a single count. The CDR3 loop is CASSLRPTGMGTEAFF. As DNA, the CDR3 is TGTGCCAGCAGCTTAAGGCCCACAGGGATGGGCACTGAAGCTTTCTTT. J is TRBJ1-1 and V is TRBV7-2, with a weak D call TRBD1 (6 bases). The CDR3 covers 16 residues. V was shortened by 2 bases and J by 4 bases, with 17 bases between the two germline ends. Germline V gene data show CDR1 as SGHTA and CDR2 as FQGNSA.

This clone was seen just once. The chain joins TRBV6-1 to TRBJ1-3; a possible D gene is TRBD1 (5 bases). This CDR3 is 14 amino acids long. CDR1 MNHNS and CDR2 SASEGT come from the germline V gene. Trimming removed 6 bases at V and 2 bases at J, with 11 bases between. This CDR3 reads CASRESGTGNTIYF. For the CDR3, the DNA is TGTGCCAGCAGAGAATCAGGGACTGGAAACACCATATATTTT.

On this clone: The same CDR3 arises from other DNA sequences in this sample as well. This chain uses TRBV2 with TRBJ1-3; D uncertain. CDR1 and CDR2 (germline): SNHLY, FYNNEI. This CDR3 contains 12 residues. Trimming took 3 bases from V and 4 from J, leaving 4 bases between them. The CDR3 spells CASSEEGNTIYF. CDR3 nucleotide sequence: TGTGCCAGCAGTGAGGAAGGAAACACCATATATTTT.

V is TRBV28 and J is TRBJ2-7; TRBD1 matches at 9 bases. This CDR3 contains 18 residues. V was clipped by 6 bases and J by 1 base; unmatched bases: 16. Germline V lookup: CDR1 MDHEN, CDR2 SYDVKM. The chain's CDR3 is CASSPQGAGIPRSYEQYF. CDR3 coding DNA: TGTGCCAGCAGCCCACAGGGGGCAGGAATACCACGATCCTACGAGCAGTACTTC. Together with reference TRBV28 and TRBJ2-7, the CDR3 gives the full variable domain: DVKVTQSSRYLVKRTGEKVFLECVQDMDHENMFWYRQDPGLGLRLIYFSYDVKMKEKGDIPEGYSVSREKKERFSLILESASTNQTSMYLCASSPQGAGIPRSYEQYFGPGTRLTVT.

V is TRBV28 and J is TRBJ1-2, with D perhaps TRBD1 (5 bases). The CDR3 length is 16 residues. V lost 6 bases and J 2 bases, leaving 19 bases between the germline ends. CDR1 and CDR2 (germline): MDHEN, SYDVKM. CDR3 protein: CASRSAGTPGNYGYTF. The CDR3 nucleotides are TGTGCCAGCAGGTCAGCCGGGACGCCTGGAAACTATGGCTACACCTTC.

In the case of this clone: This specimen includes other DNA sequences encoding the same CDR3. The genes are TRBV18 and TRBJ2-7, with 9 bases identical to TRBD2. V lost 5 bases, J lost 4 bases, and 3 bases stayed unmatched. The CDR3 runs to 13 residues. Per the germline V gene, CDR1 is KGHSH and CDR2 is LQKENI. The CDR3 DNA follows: TGTGCCAGCTCAAGGGGACTAGCTTACGAGCAGTACTTC. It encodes CASSRGLAYEQYF.

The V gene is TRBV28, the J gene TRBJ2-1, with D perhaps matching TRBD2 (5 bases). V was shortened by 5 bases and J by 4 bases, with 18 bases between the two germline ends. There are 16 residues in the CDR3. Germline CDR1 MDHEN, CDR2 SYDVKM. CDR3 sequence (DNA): TGTGCCAGCAGTCCACCAGGCGGGTCGGCTTACAATGAGCAGTTCTTC. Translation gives CASSPPGGSAYNEQFF.

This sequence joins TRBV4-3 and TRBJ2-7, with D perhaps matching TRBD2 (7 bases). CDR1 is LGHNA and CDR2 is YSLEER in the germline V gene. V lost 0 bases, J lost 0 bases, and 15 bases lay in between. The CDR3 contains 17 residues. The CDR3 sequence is CASSQDLMAGASYEQYF. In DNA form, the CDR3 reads TGCGCCAGCAGCCAAGATCTTATGGCGGGGGCCTCCTACGAGCAGTACTTC.

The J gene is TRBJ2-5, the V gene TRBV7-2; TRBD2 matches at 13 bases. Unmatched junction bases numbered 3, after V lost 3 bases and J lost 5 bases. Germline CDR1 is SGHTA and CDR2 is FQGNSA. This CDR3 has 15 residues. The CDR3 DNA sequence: TGTGCCAGCAGCTTTTTGGGACTAGCGGGGGAGACCCAGTACTTC. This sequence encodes CASSFLGLAGETQYF. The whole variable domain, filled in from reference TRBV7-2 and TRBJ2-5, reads GAGVSQSPSNKVTEKGKDVELRCDPISGHTALYWYRQSLGQGLEFLIYFQGNSAPDKSGLPSDRFSAERTGGSVSTLTIQRTQQEDSAVYLCASSFLGLAGETQYFGPGTRLLVL.